Below are 8 T cell receptor beta chains sequenced from a single sample in a study of T-cell reconstitution after alpha-beta-depleted transplantation in children. Construction of the TCRbeta library involved unique molecular identifiers. TCRdb passed the PCR reads through MiXCR, listing each CDR3 protein once. There are fewer than 500,000 distinct CDR3 sequences in the sample; 43% occur only once, and under 35% lies in the top ten. Sequenced here: PBMCs, sampled before TCRalphabeta/CD19-depleted stem cell transplant. These receptors were collected from a girl aged 2-10 years with aplastic anemia, due to receive a stem cell transplant.

The chain carries TRBV20-1 and TRBJ1-2, with D hard to call. V gave up 2 bases and J gave up 8 bases, with 12 bases separating them. CDR3 size: 12 residues. Germline V lookup: CDR1 DFQATT, CDR2 SNEGSKA (reference sequence). As DNA, the CDR3 is TGCAGTGCTAGAACAGAAGCGGTGGGCTACACCTTC. Its protein product is CSARTEAVGYTF.

The genes are TRBV5-6 and TRBJ2-7; TRBD2 matches 11 bases. The junction had 9 bases not matched to a gene; V was cut back by 4 bases and J by 3 bases. The germline V gene encodes CDR1 SGHDT and CDR2 YYEEEE. The CDR3 spans 16 residues. The CDR3 nucleotides read TGTGCCAGCAGCGGGCAAGGACTAGCGGGTGGCTACGAGCAGTACTTC. Amino acids: CASSGQGLAGGYEQYF.

Many counts were recorded for this clonotype. This sequence joins TRBV5-6 and TRBJ2-3; 14 bases are a match to TRBD2. There are 17 residues in the CDR3. V lost 3 bases and J lost 8; bases outside the gene matches: 11. The germline gives CDR1 SGHDT, CDR2 YYEEEE. The CDR3 region is CASSSPGLAGAEGTQYF. Written as DNA, the CDR3 is TGTGCCAGCAGCTCACCGGGACTAGCGGGAGCGGAGGGTACGCAGTATTTT.

This clonotype has more than one count but fewer than ten. The chain combines TRBV29-1 with TRBJ1-1, with 7 bases aligning to TRBD1. V lost 4 bases, J lost 8 bases, and 7 bases stayed unmatched. The CDR3 extends over 12 amino acids. CDR1 and CDR2 from the germline V gene are SQVTM and ANQGSEA. CDR3 DNA sequence: TGCAGCGTTGCCCTATTACAGGGGGAAGCTTTCTTT. This translates into CSVALLQGEAFF.

The chain carries TRBV29-1 and TRBJ2-5; 10 nucleotides line up with TRBD1. The trim removed 8 bases at V and 3 bases at J, leaving 6 bases unmatched. CDR1 is SQVTM and CDR2 is ANQGSEA in the germline V gene. The CDR3 is made up of 13 amino acids. CDR3: CSSRDRGKETQYF. DNA for the CDR3: TGCAGCTCCCGGGACAGGGGTAAAGAGACCCAGTACTTC.

This clonotype has a single count. The chain uses TRBV3-1 and TRBJ2-6; D unresolved. Germline V gene lookup returns CDR1 LGHDT and CDR2 YNNKEL (reference sequence). This CDR3 spans 13 amino acids. V was shortened by 8 bases and J by 0 bases, with 5 bases between the two germline ends. The CDR3 DNA reads TGTGCCAGCCAGAACTCTGGGGCCAACGTCCTGACTTTC. The encoded protein is CASQNSGANVLTF.

The table lists this clonotype with many counts. The J gene is TRBJ2-3, the V gene TRBV20-1; TRBD2 matches at 11 bases. The germline V gene encodes CDR1 DFQATT and CDR2 SNEGSKA (reference sequence). Unmatched junction bases numbered 9, after V lost 6 bases and J lost 4 bases. The length of the CDR3 is 15 residues. The CDR3 loop reads CSASEASGRSDTQYF. DNA of the CDR3: TGCAGTGCCAGCGAAGCTAGCGGGAGGTCAGATACGCAGTATTTT.

The CDR3 spells CSAMEGPYSNQPQHF. The CDR3, as DNA: TGCAGTGCTATGGAGGGCCCGTATAGCAATCAGCCCCAGCATTTT. The J gene is TRBJ1-5, the V gene TRBV20-1; D is ambiguous. This CDR3 is built from 15 residues. CDR1 is DFQATT, CDR2 SNEGSKA, per germline (reference sequence). The V end was cut by 4 bases, the J end by 0 bases, with 13 bases between.